The 22 T cell receptor beta chains below come from one sample, sequenced in a study of blood T cell repertoires in COVID-19 (TCRdb year 2020). Library generation was performed with the immunoSEQ multiplex PCR assay. The immuneACCESS repertoire file appears here via TCRdb, limited to in-frame rearrangements. These files lack a portion of the clones; in checked studies, under half of the deficit traces to unresolved V genes, and the cause of the others is not known. This sample gives roughly 140,000 clones in total; roughly 80% of them show up just once. The ten largest clones add up to about 4% of the sample. Sample: peripheral blood. These TCRs come from a man in his 70s who had recovered from COVID-19.

This chain uses TRBV5-4 with TRBJ1-5, with D hard to call. Germline V gene data show CDR1 as SGHNT and CDR2 as YYREEE (reference sequence). The CDR3 extends over 15 amino acids. The V end was cut by 4 bases, the J end by 0 bases, with 11 bases between. The CDR3 loop is CASSPRPNSNQPQHF. CDR3 DNA sequence: TGTGCCAGCAGCCCTAGACCCAATAGCAATCAGCCCCAGCATTTT.

This chain links TRBV6-5 with TRBJ2-1; perhaps TRBD1 as D (6 bases). Germline V CDR1 and CDR2: MNHEY, SVGAGI. V was pared by 5 bases and J by 2 bases, with 13 bases between. The CDR3 consists of 15 residues. CDR3 in amino acids: CASSRYREPYNEQFF. In DNA, the CDR3 is TGTGCCAGCAGTAGGTACAGGGAACCCTACAATGAGCAGTTCTTC.

Only a few counts were recorded for this clone. The chain uses TRBV2 and TRBJ2-1; 7 nucleotides agree with TRBD2. This CDR3 region has 14 residues. V trimming: 6 bases; J trimming: 4 bases; junction bases outside the gene matches: 6. Germline V gene data show CDR1 as SNHLY and CDR2 as FYNNEI. The CDR3 region has the DNA TGTGCCAGCAGGGGGGGGAGCGGGTACAATGAGCAGTTCTTC. Amino acid sequence: CASRGGSGYNEQFF.

This chain links TRBV11-3 with TRBJ2-7; TRBD1 agrees at 9 bases. This CDR3 contains 13 residues. V lost 6 bases, J lost 5 bases, and 5 bases stayed unmatched. Germline assignment: CDR1 SGHNT and CDR2 YENEEA. The CDR3 nucleotides are TGTGCCAGCAGTCCGGGACAGGGCCACGAGCAGTACTTC. Translated, it gives CASSPGQGHEQYF.

CDR3 sequence (DNA): TGCAGCGTTCACATAGCGGGAGGCGAGACCCAGTACTTC. Amino acids: CSVHIAGGETQYF. The chain employs TRBV29-1 and TRBJ2-5, with 10 bases lining up with TRBD2. Per the germline V gene, CDR1 is SQVTM and CDR2 is ANQGSEA. J was trimmed by 5 bases and V by 5 bases; bases with no gene match: 5. This CDR3 has 13 residues.

V and J are TRBV4-3 and TRBJ1-1; D possibly corresponds to TRBD1 (6 bases). Per the germline V gene, CDR1 is LGHNA and CDR2 is YSLEER. The CDR3 length is 13 residues. V was trimmed by 5 bases and J by 1 base, leaving 8 bases between them. CDR3 in amino acids: CASSKTGNTEAFF. Here the CDR3 DNA reads TGCGCCAGCAGCAAGACAGGGAACACTGAAGCTTTCTTT.

The V and J genes are TRBV7-8 and TRBJ2-7; 9 bases align to TRBD1. Per the germline V gene, CDR1 is SGHVS and CDR2 is FQNEAQ. The CDR3 spans 15 residues. The V segment lost 0 bases and the J segment 6 bases; nucleotides outside the gene matches: 6. This chain's CDR3 is CASSLADRGGVEQYF. The CDR3 coding sequence is TGTGCCAGCAGCTTAGCGGACAGGGGAGGGGTCGAGCAGTACTTC.

In nucleotides, the CDR3 is TGCGCCAGCAGCCAAGATCTTGCACTAGCGGAGCAGTTCTTC. Its protein is CASSQDLALAEQFF. V usage is TRBV4-1 and J usage is TRBJ2-1; 7 bases line up with TRBD2. V lost 0 bases, J lost 10 bases, and 6 bases stayed unmatched. Germline CDR1 is MGHRA and CDR2 is YSYEKL. The CDR3 is 14 residues long.

The rearrangement uses TRBV5-4 and TRBJ1-2; 7 positions agree with TRBD1. Trimming at V came to 3 bases and at J to 12 bases, leaving 5 bases not matched to a gene. Per germline, CDR1 SGHNT and CDR2 YYREEE (reference sequence). This CDR3 is 11 amino acids long. CDR3 residues: CASSSDRAHTF. CDR3 DNA sequence: TGTGCCAGCAGCTCAGACAGGGCGCACACCTTC.

This chain connects TRBV4-1 to TRBJ1-2, with TRBD1 matching 7 bases. The CDR3 is 15 amino acids. V was clipped by 0 bases and J by 4 bases; unmatched bases: 5. Per germline, CDR1 MGHRA and CDR2 YSYEKL. The CDR3 sequence: CASSQETGYIYGYTF. DNA of the CDR3: TGCGCCAGCAGCCAAGAGACAGGGTATATCTATGGCTACACCTTC.

The V and J genes are TRBV6-5 and TRBJ2-2, with a weak D call TRBD1 (6 bases). CDR3 length: 15 residues. Trimming pared 6 bases from V and 3 bases from J, leaving 14 bases between. Germline V gene data show CDR1 as MNHEY and CDR2 as SVGAGI. CDR3 coding DNA: TGTGCCAGCAGCTCCCCGGCAGGGGACACCGGGGAGCTGTTTTTT. Translating it yields CASSSPAGDTGELFF.

V and J are TRBV3-1 (or the pseudogene TRBV3-2) and TRBJ2-1; D ambiguous. The CDR3 runs 12 residues. Germline V lookup: CDR1 LGHDT, CDR2 YNNKEL (reference sequence). V was pared by 1 base and J by 9 bases, with 7 bases between. Here the CDR3 reads CASSQVTGEQFF. The CDR3 DNA sequence: TGTGCCAGCAGCCAAGTGACGGGTGAGCAGTTCTTC.

This chain joins TRBV27 and TRBJ2-3, with 7 bases fitting TRBD2. This CDR3 has 16 residues. Germline V lookup: CDR1 MNHEY, CDR2 SMNVEV (reference sequence). With 1 base clipped from V and 5 bases from J, the junction kept 9 bases outside the gene matches. The CDR3 region has the DNA TGTGCCAGCAGTTTATACCCGCAGCGGGATGGAGATACGCAGTATTTT. This encodes CASSLYPQRDGDTQYF.

V is TRBV19 and J is TRBJ1-1; TRBD1 aligns across 12 bases. The CDR3 sequence is 17 residues long. Germline-derived CDR1 and CDR2 are LNHDA and SQIVND (reference sequence). Unmatched junction bases numbered 11, after V lost 4 bases and J lost 5 bases. CDR3 amino acids: CASSTMRDRGRGTEAFF. In DNA, the CDR3 is TGTGCCAGTAGTACCATGAGGGACAGGGGGCGAGGGACTGAAGCTTTCTTT.

The V call is TRBV5-1, the J call TRBJ2-7, with a tentative D call TRBD2 (5 bases). In germline, CDR1 is SGHRS, CDR2 YFSETQ. The CDR3 is 16 amino acids. Trimming stripped 4 bases from V and 4 bases from J, with 21 bases between. The CDR3 nucleotides are TGCGCCAGCAGCCCGAGTCGGGGTCCTAGGAATTACGAGCAGTACTTC. Translated, it gives CASSPSRGPRNYEQYF.

The chain has TRBV5-1 and TRBJ2-5; 13 bases line up with TRBD2. The trim removed 4 bases at V and 5 bases at J, leaving 5 bases unmatched. The CDR3 extends over 15 amino acids. Germline-derived CDR1 and CDR2 are SGHRS and YFSETQ. CDR3: CASSMGLAGHETQYF. The CDR3 DNA reads as TGCGCCAGCAGCATGGGACTAGCGGGACACGAGACCCAGTACTTC.

In this sample, this clone turned up once. This chain joins TRBV3-1 (or the pseudogene TRBV3-2) and TRBJ2-2, with unresolved D. The CDR3 sequence is 12 residues long. With 1 base removed from V and 7 bases from J, the gap between germline ends came to 4 bases. Germline V CDR1 and CDR2: LGHDT, YNNKEL (reference sequence). The CDR3 region is CASSQVNGELFF. Here the CDR3 DNA reads TGTGCCAGCAGCCAAGTAAACGGGGAGCTGTTTTTT.

A single count supports this clone. V gene TRBV9 combines with J gene TRBJ2-2; no reliable D call. The CDR3 spans 12 residues. Germline loops: CDR1 SGDLS, CDR2 YYNGEE. V lost 0 bases and J 5 bases, leaving 2 bases between the germline ends. The CDR3 region is CASSVATGELFF. Here the CDR3 DNA reads TGTGCCAGCAGCGTAGCTACCGGGGAGCTGTTTTTT.

The chain is built from TRBV5-1 and TRBJ1-2; D ambiguous. The CDR3 loop spans 16 amino acids. V lost 6 bases, J lost 0 bases, and 18 bases lay in between. The V gene's germline CDR1 is SGHRS and CDR2 YFSETQ. The chain's CDR3 is CASTTEGRNANYGYTF. CDR3 nucleotides: TGCGCCAGCACCACGGAGGGCAGAAATGCTAACTATGGCTACACCTTC.

This chain joins TRBV5-4 and TRBJ2-2; TRBD2 matches 7 bases. The CDR3 is made up of 15 amino acids. The germline V gene encodes CDR1 SGHNT and CDR2 YYREEE (reference sequence). After removal of 2 bases from V and 5 bases from J, the junction contained 6 bases not matched to a gene. The CDR3 DNA reads TGTGCCAGCAGCTTCGGCCTAGCGGAGACCGGGGAGCTGTTTTTT. This translates into CASSFGLAETGELFF.

The chain joins TRBV7-3 to TRBJ2-3; a weak D match, TRBD2 (6 bases). The germline V gene has CDR1 SGHTA and CDR2 FQGTGA. CDR3 length: 16 amino acids. Trimming pared 5 bases from V and 3 bases from J, leaving 18 bases between. CDR3 coding DNA: TGTGCCAGCAGCACCTCGCCCTGGGGGGAAACAGATACGCAGTATTTT. It codes for CASSTSPWGETDTQYF.

The V and J genes are TRBV19 and TRBJ1-5, with 7 positions matching TRBD1. In germline, CDR1 is LNHDA, CDR2 SQIVND (reference sequence). The CDR3 length is 16 residues. Germline trimming cut 6 bases from V and 6 bases from J; bases unmatched to any gene: 14. CDR3 coding DNA: TGTGCCAGTAGCCCCCCCGGAGGGGGCGGAGGTCAGCCCCAGCATTTT. As protein: CASSPPGGGGGQPQHF.